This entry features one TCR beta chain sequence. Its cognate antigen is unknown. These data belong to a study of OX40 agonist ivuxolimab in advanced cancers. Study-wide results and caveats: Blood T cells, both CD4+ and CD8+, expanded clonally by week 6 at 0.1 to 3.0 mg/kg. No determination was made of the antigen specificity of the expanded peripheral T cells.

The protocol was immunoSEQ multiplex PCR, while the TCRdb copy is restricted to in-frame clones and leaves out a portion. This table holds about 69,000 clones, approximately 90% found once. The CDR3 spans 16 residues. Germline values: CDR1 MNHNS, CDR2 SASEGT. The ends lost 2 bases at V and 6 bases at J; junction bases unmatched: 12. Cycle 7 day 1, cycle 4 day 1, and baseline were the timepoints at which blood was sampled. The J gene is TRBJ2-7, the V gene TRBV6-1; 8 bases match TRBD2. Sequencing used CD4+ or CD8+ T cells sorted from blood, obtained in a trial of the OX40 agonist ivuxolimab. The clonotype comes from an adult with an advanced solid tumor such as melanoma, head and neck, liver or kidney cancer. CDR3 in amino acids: CASSESGSGRLGEQYF. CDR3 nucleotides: TGTGCCAGCAGTGAAAGCGGAAGCGGGAGACTGGGCGAGCAGTACTTC.